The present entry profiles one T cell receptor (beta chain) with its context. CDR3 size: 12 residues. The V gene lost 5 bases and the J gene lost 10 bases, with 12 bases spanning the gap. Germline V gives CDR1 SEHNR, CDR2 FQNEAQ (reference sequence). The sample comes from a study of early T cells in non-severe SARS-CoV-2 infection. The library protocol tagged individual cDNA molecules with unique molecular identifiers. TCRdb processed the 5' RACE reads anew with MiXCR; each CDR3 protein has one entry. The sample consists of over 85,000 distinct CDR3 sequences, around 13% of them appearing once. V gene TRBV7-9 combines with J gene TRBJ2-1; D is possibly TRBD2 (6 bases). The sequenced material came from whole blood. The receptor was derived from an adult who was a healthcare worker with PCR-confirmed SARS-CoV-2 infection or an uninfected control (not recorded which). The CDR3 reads CASSLLGGEQFF. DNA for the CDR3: TGTGCCAGCAGCCTCCTGGGAGGCGAGCAGTTCTTC.